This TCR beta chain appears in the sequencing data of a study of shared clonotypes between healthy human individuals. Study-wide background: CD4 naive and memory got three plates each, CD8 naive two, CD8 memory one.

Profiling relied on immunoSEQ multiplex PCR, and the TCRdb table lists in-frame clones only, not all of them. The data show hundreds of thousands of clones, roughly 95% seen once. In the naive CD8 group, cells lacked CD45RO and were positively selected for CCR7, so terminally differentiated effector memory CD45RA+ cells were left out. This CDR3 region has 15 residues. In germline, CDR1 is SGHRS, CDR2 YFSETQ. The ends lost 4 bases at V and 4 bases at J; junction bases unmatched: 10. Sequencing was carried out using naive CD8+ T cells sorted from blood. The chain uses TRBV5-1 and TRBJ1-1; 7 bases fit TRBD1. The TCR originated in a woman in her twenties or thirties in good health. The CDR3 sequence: CASSVRTGRSTEAFF. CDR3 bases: TGCGCCAGCAGCGTCAGGACAGGACGTAGCACTGAAGCTTTCTTT.